This TCR beta chain was retrieved from a study of T cell changes during pregnancy in multiple sclerosis. Sequencing was performed with immunoSEQ multiplex PCR; in TCRdb, only in-frame clones are kept and a portion is missing. This sample has some 49,000 clones, with 85% to 95% found just once. Trimming at V came to 0 bases and at J to 8 bases, leaving 8 bases not matched to a gene. CDR1 and CDR2 from the germline V gene are LGHNA and YSLEER. The CDR3 totals 16 residues. Sequenced material: CD8+ T cells from peripheral blood mononuclear cells, taken in the first trimester of pregnancy. The V and J genes are TRBV4-3 and TRBJ2-1; 9 positions match TRBD1. The sequence came from a female donor with multiple sclerosis, enrolled in a pregnancy study. The CDR3 DNA reads TGCGCCAGCAGCCAAGAGGCATGGGGACAGGGATATGAGCAGTTCTTC. Protein sequence: CASSQEAWGQGYEQFF.